This TCR beta chain was obtained from a study of cytomegalovirus exposure and HLA in healthy donors. V gave up 5 bases and J gave up 0 bases; unmatched junction bases: 6. The germline gives CDR1 MDHEN, CDR2 SYDVKM. This CDR3 spans 16 amino acids. Only in-frame clones appear in the TCRdb table, and some are missing; sequencing was by immunoSEQ multiplex PCR. The repertoire holds approximately 120,000 clones, with almost 90% as singletons. The receptor was isolated from a woman aged 18-30 years in good health and CMV-seronegative. The V gene is TRBV28, the J gene TRBJ2-1, with 8 bases fitting TRBD2. The specimen sequenced was PBMCs. The CDR3 is CASSHQSGSSYNEQFF. In DNA form, the CDR3 reads TGTGCCAGCAGTCATCAGAGCGGGAGCTCCTACAATGAGCAGTTCTTC.